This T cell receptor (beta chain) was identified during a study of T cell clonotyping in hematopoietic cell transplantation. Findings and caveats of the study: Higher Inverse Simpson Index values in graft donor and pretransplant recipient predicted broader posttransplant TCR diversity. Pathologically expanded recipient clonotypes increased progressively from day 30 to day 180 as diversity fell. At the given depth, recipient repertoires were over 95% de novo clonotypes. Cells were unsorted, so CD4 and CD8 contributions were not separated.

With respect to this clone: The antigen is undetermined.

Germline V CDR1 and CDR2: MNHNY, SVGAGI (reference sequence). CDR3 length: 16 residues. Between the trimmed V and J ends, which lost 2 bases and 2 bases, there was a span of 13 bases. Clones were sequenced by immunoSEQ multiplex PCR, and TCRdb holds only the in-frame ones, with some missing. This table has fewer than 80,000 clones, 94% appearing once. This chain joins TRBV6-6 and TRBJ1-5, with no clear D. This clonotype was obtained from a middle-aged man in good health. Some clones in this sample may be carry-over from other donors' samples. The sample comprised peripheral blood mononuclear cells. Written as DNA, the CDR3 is TGTGCCAGCAGTTACCTTGGGATAGCGGGCAATCAGCCCCAGCATTTT. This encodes CASSYLGIAGNQPQHF.